A single sample gave rise to the 27 T cell receptor beta chains below, sequenced in a study of T cell clones after liver transplantation. The method was immunoSEQ multiplex PCR; TCRdb's version includes in-frame clones alone and lacks a portion of them. Of approximately 51,000 clones in the sample, about nine tenths were seen once. The specimen comprised CD8+ T cells from blood, sampled 12 months after liver transplant. All receptors come from a human patient who received a liver transplant. T cells may partly derive from the graft donor.

V is TRBV27 and J is TRBJ1-4; D gene unclear. The germline V gene has CDR1 MNHEY and CDR2 SMNVEV (reference sequence). The CDR3 consists of 14 residues. Trimming removed 8 bases from V and 0 bases from J, with 10 bases in between. In DNA, the CDR3 is TGTGCCAGCCGGGCGGGAACAACTAATGAAAAACTGTTTTTT. It translates to CASRAGTTNEKLFF.

This chain joins TRBV5-5 and TRBJ1-2, with 7 bases lining up with TRBD1. Trimming took 0 bases from V and 8 from J; bases not matched to a gene: 7. CDR3 length equals 14 residues. CDR1 SGHKS and CDR2 YYEKEE come from the germline V gene (reference sequence). CDR3 protein: CASSLGQGGWGYTF. The CDR3 DNA sequence: TGTGCCAGCAGCTTGGGACAGGGAGGTTGGGGCTACACCTTC.

This rearrangement joins TRBV7-6 to TRBJ1-1, with D unclear. With 1 base removed from V and 4 bases from J, the gap between germline ends came to 7 bases. Germline values: CDR1 SGHVS, CDR2 FNYEAQ. The CDR3 loop spans 13 amino acids. CDR3 sequence (DNA): TGTGCCAGCAGCTTAGAATCCCTCACTGAAGCTTTCTTT. Residues: CASSLESLTEAFF.

V usage is TRBV10-1 and J usage is TRBJ2-7, with D unclear. Trimming took off 3 bases at V and 0 bases at J, with 9 bases between the two ends. CDR1 is WNHNN and CDR2 is SYGVQD in the germline V gene (reference sequence). The CDR3 spans 14 residues. CDR3 in amino acids: CASSDPLSSYEQYF. The CDR3 DNA follows: TGCGCCAGCAGTGACCCTCTGAGCTCCTACGAGCAGTACTTC.

The V and J genes are TRBV27 and TRBJ1-1; unclear D gene. CDR1 MNHEY and CDR2 SMNVEV come from the germline V gene (reference sequence). The germline V and J ends were trimmed by 4 bases and 1 base, with 7 bases remaining between them. The CDR3 runs 13 residues. CDR3 sequence (DNA): TGTGCCAGCAGTTGGACGGCGAACACTGAAGCTTTCTTT. Amino acids: CASSWTANTEAFF.

The chain uses TRBV5-1 and TRBJ1-1; D is unclear. The CDR3 extends over 15 amino acids. Germline assignment: CDR1 SGHRS and CDR2 YFSETQ. Trimming removed 7 bases from V and 1 base from J, with 17 bases in between. CDR3 residues: CASLPHWAENTEAFF. CDR3 in DNA: TGCGCCAGCCTCCCTCATTGGGCGGAGAACACTGAAGCTTTCTTT.

The V gene is TRBV7-9, the J gene TRBJ1-1, with unresolved D. Trimming removed 5 bases from V and 0 bases from J, with 13 bases in between. Germline loops: CDR1 SEHNR, CDR2 FQNEAQ (reference sequence). CDR3 length: 15 amino acids. The CDR3 region has the DNA TGTGCCAGCAGCCCGCCTGGTTCGGTGAACACTGAAGCTTTCTTT. Its protein product is CASSPPGSVNTEAFF. The complete variable domain, with remaining parts taken from reference TRBV7-9 and TRBJ1-1, reads DTGVSQNPRHKITKRGQNVTFRCDPISEHNRLYWYRQTLGQGPEFLTYFQNEAQLEKSRLLSDRFSAERPKGSFSTLEIQRTEQGDSAMYLCASSPPGSVNTEAFFGQGTRLTVV.

The V and J genes are TRBV19 and TRBJ1-5, with no clear D. Trimming stripped 3 bases from V and 2 bases from J, with 11 bases between. The CDR3 is made up of 15 amino acids. Germline values: CDR1 LNHDA, CDR2 SQIVND (reference sequence). Written as DNA, the CDR3 is TGTGCCAGTAGTATCTGGGGTTCGGGCAATCAGCCCCAGCATTTT. It translates to CASSIWGSGNQPQHF.

This clone was recorded once. The chain recombines TRBV4-1 with TRBJ2-7; TRBD2 aligns across 9 bases. V dropped 1 base and J dropped 3; count of bases not matched to a gene: 10. This CDR3 region has 17 residues. Germline loops: CDR1 MGHRA, CDR2 YSYEKL. The CDR3 is CASSQVDLAGLIYEQYF. In DNA, the CDR3 is TGCGCCAGCAGCCAAGTAGACCTAGCGGGATTGATCTACGAGCAGTACTTC.

The V and J genes are TRBV15 and TRBJ1-1; D possibly corresponds to TRBD1 (5 bases). Trimming took off 7 bases at V and 6 bases at J, with 15 bases between the two ends. Germline CDR1 is LNHNV and CDR2 is YYDKDF (reference sequence). This CDR3 is built from 13 residues. The CDR3 DNA reads as TGTGCCACCACGAGAGAGGGGATTTCTGAAGCTTTCTTT. Protein product: CATTREGISEAFF.

In this sample, this clone turned up once. The chain combines TRBV9 with TRBJ2-3, with 8 bases aligning to TRBD2. CDR1 and CDR2 from the germline V gene are SGDLS and YYNGEE. V was clipped by 1 base and J by 5 bases; unmatched bases: 15. The length of the CDR3 is 18 residues. Here the CDR3 reads CASSVWTPGGGKVDTQYF. Here the CDR3 DNA reads TGTGCCAGCAGCGTATGGACCCCAGGCGGGGGGAAGGTAGATACGCAGTATTTT.

V usage is TRBV7-6 and J usage is TRBJ2-5, with D hard to call. Trimming removed 4 bases from V and 4 bases from J, with 22 bases in between. The CDR3 covers 17 residues. The germline V gene has CDR1 SGHVS and CDR2 FNYEAQ. The CDR3 protein is CASSYPGSIGPIETQYF. Written as DNA, the CDR3 is TGTGCCAGCAGCTATCCAGGCTCTATCGGTCCCATAGAGACCCAGTACTTC.

At least ten counts were recorded for this clone. The genes are TRBV5-4 and TRBJ1-2, with 9 bases that match TRBD1. Trimming took 10 bases from V and 6 from J; bases not matched to a gene: 16. Looked up from germline, CDR1 is SGHNT and CDR2 is YYREEE (reference sequence). The CDR3 spans 15 residues. Here the CDR3 reads CALKHGTGNTDGYTF. The CDR3 DNA reads TGTGCCCTCAAGCACGGGACAGGGAATACTGATGGCTACACCTTC. The full variable domain, completed using reference TRBV5-4 and TRBJ1-2, is ETGVTQSPTHLIKTRGQQVTLRCSSQSGHNTVSWYQQALGQGPQFIFQYYREEENGRGNFPPRFSGLQFPNYSSELNVNALELDDSALYLCALKHGTGNTDGYTFGSGTRLTVV.

The gene calls are TRBV7-6 and TRBJ2-1; no clear D. Trimming removed 3 bases at V and 7 bases at J, with 7 bases between. The CDR3 contains 12 residues. CDR1 SGHVS and CDR2 FNYEAQ come from the germline V gene. CDR3 bases: TGTGCCAGCAGCTTGACTTTGAATGAGCAGTTCTTC. Residues: CASSLTLNEQFF.

This clone was observed a single time. The chain joins TRBV5-6 to TRBJ2-7; the D is unclear. V was pared by 2 bases and J by 1 base, with 4 bases between. The CDR3 contains 12 residues. Germline V gene lookup returns CDR1 SGHDT and CDR2 YYEEEE. This CDR3 reads CASSLQSYEQYF. The CDR3 nucleotides are TGTGCCAGCAGCTTACAATCCTACGAGCAGTACTTC.

J is TRBJ2-7 and V is TRBV4-1; TRBD2 agrees at 13 bases. V lost 4 bases and J lost 4; bases outside the gene matches: 7. Per germline, CDR1 MGHRA and CDR2 YSYEKL. The CDR3 loop spans 16 amino acids. CDR3 residues: CASSLGLAGRVYEQYF. CDR3 nucleotides: TGCGCCAGCAGCCTGGGACTAGCGGGAAGGGTGTACGAGCAGTACTTC.

The chain has TRBV19 and TRBJ2-1, with a weak D call TRBD2 (6 bases). The CDR3 is 14 amino acids. Germline assignment: CDR1 LNHDA and CDR2 SQIVND (reference sequence). Trimming cost V 3 bases and J 2 bases, with 8 bases left between them. The CDR3 region is CASSISGPYNEQFF. Written as DNA, the CDR3 is TGTGCCAGTAGTATTAGCGGCCCCTACAATGAGCAGTTCTTC.

The V and J genes are TRBV10-2 and TRBJ2-3; 7 bases agree with TRBD1. Germline V gives CDR1 WSHSY, CDR2 SAAADI. There are 15 residues in the CDR3. V trimming: 0 bases; J trimming: 2 bases; junction bases outside the gene matches: 2. As DNA, the CDR3 is TGCGCCAGCAGTGAGTCAGGGGGCTTCACAGATACGCAGTATTTT. Its protein is CASSESGGFTDTQYF.

J is TRBJ1-2 and V is TRBV10-2; D unresolved. Germline V gene sequence: CDR1 WSHSY, CDR2 SAAADI. The CDR3 totals 16 residues. The ends were cut back, 3 bases at V and 6 bases at J, with 20 bases in the middle. The CDR3 is CASSELRRVIVHGYTF. The CDR3 DNA reads as TGCGCCAGCAGTGAATTAAGGCGGGTGATTGTCCATGGCTACACCTTC.

The chain recombines TRBV14 with TRBJ2-7; 10 bases align to TRBD2. CDR1 is SGHDN, CDR2 FVKESK, per germline. Trimming took 4 bases from V and 5 from J; bases not matched to a gene: 11. This CDR3 region has 16 residues. DNA of the CDR3: TGTGCCAGCAGCCCAACACCGGCTAGCGGGAGCCACGAGCAGTACTTC. Its translation is CASSPTPASGSHEQYF.

This clone was detected only a few times. The chain carries TRBV29-1 and TRBJ2-1, with 10 bases that match TRBD2. The germline CDR1 and CDR2 sequences are SQVTM and ANQGSEA. The length of the CDR3 is 14 residues. V was pared by 5 bases and J by 3 bases, with 4 bases of the junction left unmatched. CDR3 sequence: CSVLAGAVYNEQFF. For the CDR3, the DNA is TGCAGCGTTCTAGCGGGAGCCGTCTACAATGAGCAGTTCTTC.

CDR3 DNA sequence: TGCGCCAGCAGCTTGGGACAGCCGAACACTGAAGCTTTCTTT. It encodes CASSLGQPNTEAFF. The rearrangement joins TRBV5-1 to TRBJ1-1; tentatively, D is TRBD1 (5 bases). Germline V CDR1 and CDR2: SGHRS, YFSETQ. The V end lost 0 bases, the J end lost 1 base, and 7 bases lay between the germline ends. CDR3 size: 14 residues.

In DNA, the CDR3 is TGTGCCAGCAGCGGACTCGGTCTCGCGAACACCGGGGAGCTGTTTTTT. It specifies CASSGLGLANTGELFF. The gene calls are TRBV7-9 and TRBJ2-2; possibly TRBD2 for D (5 bases). The V and J ends lost 5 bases and 0 bases respectively, with 13 bases between them. This CDR3 has 16 residues. The V gene's germline CDR1 is SEHNR and CDR2 FQNEAQ (reference sequence).

This clone has more than one count but fewer than ten. The chain is built from TRBV11-2 and TRBJ1-3; TRBD1 is a possible D gene (5 bases). The CDR3 covers 16 residues. V gave up 0 bases and J gave up 0 bases, with 9 bases separating them. The germline gives CDR1 SGHAT, CDR2 FQNNGV. CDR3 residues: CASSLDAGISGNTIYF. CDR3 nucleotide sequence: TGTGCCAGCAGCTTAGATGCAGGGATCTCTGGAAACACCATATATTTT.

This clone was found once. The chain has TRBV28 and TRBJ2-6; tentatively, D is TRBD1 (6 bases). From germline, CDR1 is MDHEN and CDR2 SYDVKM. The germline V and J ends were trimmed by 5 bases and 0 bases, with 20 bases remaining between them. CDR3 length: 19 amino acids. CDR3 bases: TGTGCCAGCAGTCGGGACCGGGACACGTACATCTCTGGGGCCAACGTCCTGACTTTC. It codes for CASSRDRDTYISGANVLTF. Combining the CDR3 with reference TRBV28 and TRBJ2-6 gives the whole variable domain DVKVTQSSRYLVKRTGEKVFLECVQDMDHENMFWYRQDPGLGLRLIYFSYDVKMKEKGDIPEGYSVSREKKERFSLILESASTNQTSMYLCASSRDRDTYISGANVLTFGAGSRLTVL.

The chain has TRBV27 and TRBJ2-7; D is uncertain. The germline V and J ends were trimmed by 2 bases and 7 bases, with 15 bases remaining between them. The CDR3 has 14 amino acids. The V gene's germline CDR1 is MNHEY and CDR2 SMNVEV (reference sequence). The DNA for the CDR3 is TGTGCCAGCAGTTTAAGGGCTACTGCTGGGGAGCAGTACTTC. Encoded protein: CASSLRATAGEQYF.

V and J are TRBV27 and TRBJ2-1, with 8 bases identical to TRBD2. The CDR3 consists of 15 residues. The V gene end was trimmed by 2 bases and the J gene end by 2 bases; junction bases not matched to a gene: 2. Germline V gives CDR1 MNHEY, CDR2 SMNVEV (reference sequence). DNA of the CDR3: TGTGCCAGCAGTTTAACTAGCGGCCCCTACAATGAGCAGTTCTTC. The encoded protein is CASSLTSGPYNEQFF.